The T cell receptor (beta chain) described here comes from a study of cytotoxic CD8 clonotypes in ibrutinib-treated CLL. Study in general: After median approximately 74 months, approximately 14 stayed in remission, some 12 progressed; responses some 25 partial, 2 complete.

Trimming cost V 5 bases and J 1 base; bases outside gene matches: 4. CDR1 is SQVTM and CDR2 is ANQGSEA in the germline V gene. This CDR3 has 13 residues. Profiling relied on immunoSEQ multiplex PCR, and the TCRdb table lists in-frame clones only, not all of them. The top ten clones hold roughly 5.9% of a sample with approximately 190,000 clones, roughly three quarters of them seen once. The clonotype originates from a human donor with chronic lymphocytic leukemia. Sequences were derived from PBMCs, sampled after 12 months of ibrutinib treatment. The rearrangement uses TRBV29-1 and TRBJ1-1; 7 positions agree with TRBD1. The CDR3 DNA is TGCAGCGTTTTTCCAGGGGGGAACACTGAAGCTTTCTTT. As protein: CSVFPGGNTEAFF.